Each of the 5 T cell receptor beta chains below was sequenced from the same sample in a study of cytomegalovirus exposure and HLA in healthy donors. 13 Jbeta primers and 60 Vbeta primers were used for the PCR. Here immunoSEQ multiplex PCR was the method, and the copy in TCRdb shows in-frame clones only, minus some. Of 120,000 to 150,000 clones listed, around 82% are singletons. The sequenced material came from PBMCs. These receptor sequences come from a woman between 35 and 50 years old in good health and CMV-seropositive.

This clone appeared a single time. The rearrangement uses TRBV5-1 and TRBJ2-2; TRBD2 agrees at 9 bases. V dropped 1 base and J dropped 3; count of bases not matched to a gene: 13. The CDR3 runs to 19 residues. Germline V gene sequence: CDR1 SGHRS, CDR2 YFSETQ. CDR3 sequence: CASSLMTSGREGYTGELFF. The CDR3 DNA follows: TGCGCCAGCAGCTTGATGACTAGCGGACGGGAAGGGTACACCGGGGAGCTGTTTTTT.

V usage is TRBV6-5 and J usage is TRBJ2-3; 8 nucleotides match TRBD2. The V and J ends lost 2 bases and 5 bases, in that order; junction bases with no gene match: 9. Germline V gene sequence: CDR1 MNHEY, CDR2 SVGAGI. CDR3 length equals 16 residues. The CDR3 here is CASSYTHPGGGDTQYF. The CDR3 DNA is TGTGCCAGCAGTTACACTCACCCGGGAGGGGGAGATACGCAGTATTTT.

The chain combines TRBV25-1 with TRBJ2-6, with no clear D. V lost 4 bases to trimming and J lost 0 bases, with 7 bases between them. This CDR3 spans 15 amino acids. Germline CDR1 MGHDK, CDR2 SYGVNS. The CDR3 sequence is CASSALSSGANVLTF. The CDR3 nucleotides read TGTGCCAGCAGTGCTTTGAGCTCTGGGGCCAACGTCCTGACTTTC. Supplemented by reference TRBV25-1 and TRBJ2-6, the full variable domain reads EADIYQTPRYLVIGTGKKITLECSQTMGHDKMYWYQQDPGMELHLIHYSYGVNSTEKGDLSSESTVSRIRTEHFPLTLESARPSHTSQYLCASSALSSGANVLTFGAGSRLTVL.

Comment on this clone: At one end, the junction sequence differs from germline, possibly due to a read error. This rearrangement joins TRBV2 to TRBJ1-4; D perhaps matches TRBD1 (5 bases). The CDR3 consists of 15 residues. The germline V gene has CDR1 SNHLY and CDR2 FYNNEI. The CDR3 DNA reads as TGTGCCAGCAGTGAAGCGCTTCAGGGCCTCCCCGGGGGAATATTT. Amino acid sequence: CASSEALQGLPGGIF.

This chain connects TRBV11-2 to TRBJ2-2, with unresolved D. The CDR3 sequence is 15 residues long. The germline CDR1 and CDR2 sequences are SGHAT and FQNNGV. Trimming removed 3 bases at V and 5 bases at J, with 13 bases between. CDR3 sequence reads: CASSLNLKPTGELFF. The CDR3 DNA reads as TGTGCCAGCAGCTTGAATTTGAAGCCGACCGGGGAGCTGTTTTTT.